Each of the 5 T cell receptor beta chains below was sequenced from the same sample in a study of shared clonotypes between healthy human individuals. Some clones are missing from TCRdb's copy, which holds only in-frame ones; the method was immunoSEQ multiplex PCR. Here the sample spans roughly 2.5 million clones, around 94% being singletons. Sequenced: naive CD4+ T cells sorted from blood. Subset of the sample: CD45RA+ positively selected. These receptors all come from a man aged 18 to 29 in good health.

V and J are TRBV21-1 and TRBJ1-5. TRBV21-1 is flagged as a pseudogene. The CDR3 runs to 14 residues. CDR3: CASSKRSAGQPQHF. For the CDR3, the DNA is TGTGCCAGCAGCAAACGATCTGCGGGGCAGCCCCAGCATTTT.

Concerning this clone itself: The junction shows a germline mismatch at one end, possibly a read error. The rearrangement joins TRBV7-9 to TRBJ2-3; 7 bases agree with TRBD1. CDR3 length equals 17 residues. CDR1 is SEHNR and CDR2 is FQNEAQ in the germline V gene (reference sequence). CDR3 region: CAGSTNRQGASTDTQYF. As DNA, the CDR3 is TGTGCCGGCAGCACGAATCGACAGGGTGCTAGCACAGATACGCAGTATTTT.

The V and J genes are TRBV6-1 and TRBJ1-3, with 8 bases that match TRBD1. After removal of 8 bases from V and 0 bases from J, the junction contained 6 bases not matched to a gene. Germline assignment: CDR1 MNHNS and CDR2 SASEGT. This CDR3 is 15 amino acids long. CDR3 residues: CASVRTGLSGNTIYF. CDR3 nucleotide sequence: TGTGCCAGCGTCCGGACAGGGCTCTCTGGAAACACCATATATTTT.

The chain has TRBV2 and TRBJ2-7, with TRBD2 matching over 7 bases. V was clipped by 4 bases and J by 7 bases; unmatched bases: 13. The CDR3 runs to 15 residues. From germline, CDR1 is SNHLY and CDR2 FYNNEI. The CDR3 sequence: CASSGVAKGAGEQYF. For the CDR3, the DNA is TGTGCCAGCAGTGGGGTAGCGAAGGGAGCGGGGGAGCAGTACTTC.

This clone was detected only a few times. This chain uses TRBV7-9 with TRBJ1-1; 8 positions match TRBD1. This CDR3 contains 15 residues. CDR1 and CDR2 (germline): SEHNR, FQNEAQ (reference sequence). J gave up 4 bases and V 5 bases, and 9 bases lay outside the gene matches. In DNA, the CDR3 is TGTGCCAGCAGCCCCCAACAGGGGGTAAGCACTGAAGCTTTCTTT. Amino acid sequence: CASSPQQGVSTEAFF.